A single TCR beta chain is shown here with its context. Original processing methods: Reference gene primer amplification gave nucleated cell count estimates. This table comes from immunoSEQ multiplex PCR, and its TCRdb copy is limited to in-frame clones, with some not included. That table gives V, J and clone size, and the DNA gave D and trimming. The sample yields approximately 210,000 clones, about 92% seen once. This entry comes from a study of blood T cell repertoires in COVID-19. Overall study context: Samples representing acute and convalescent COVID-19 were sourced from the United States, Italy and Spain. From T cells, B-cell-depleted T cells, or PBMCs came the material, which was cDNA or gDNA.

Germline values: CDR1 SGHNT, CDR2 YYREEE (reference sequence). V shed 4 bases and J shed 0 bases, with 14 bases lying between them. The CDR3 is 16 residues long. Sequencing was carried out using peripheral blood. The chain carries TRBV5-4 and TRBJ2-1; unclear D gene. The origin of this receptor is a man aged 30 to 39 with acute or convalescent COVID-19. The CDR3 coding sequence is TGTGCCAGCAGCCTCGGTGAGCCGAGCTCCTACAATGAGCAGTTCTTC. As protein: CASSLGEPSSYNEQFF.